The source of this TCR beta chain is a study of glioma-infiltrating T cells after dendritic cell vaccination. Profiled with immunoSEQ multiplex PCR; TCRdb holds only in-frame clones, not every one. The top ten hold under 2.5% of the sample, which has about 73,000 clones, over 75% seen once. Findings of the study overall: The cohort had few patients with full blood and tumor sets.

CDR3 length: 15 residues. The V gene's germline CDR1 is SEHNR and CDR2 FQNEAQ (reference sequence). V lost 6 bases and J 8 bases, leaving 19 bases between the germline ends. Points on this clone: Its antigen is undetermined.

Source: blood, taken before dendritic cell vaccination. The rearrangement links TRBV7-9 to TRBJ1-4, with unresolved D. The source is a human donor with glioblastoma. The CDR3 DNA follows: TGTGCCAGCAGTCCCGACAAAGGTGTAGGAGAAAAACTGTTTTTT. It specifies CASSPDKGVGEKLFF.